This TCR beta chain is from a study of cytomegalovirus exposure and HLA in healthy donors. Study observations and caveats: DRB1 showed the most TCR associations and HLA-C the fewest in a later analysis, as rates varied by HLA locus. The authors judged a highly shared variant cluster likely a sequencing artifact. Within a later analysis, the majority of CMV-associated TCR beta chains appeared HLA-restricted.

Amplification used 60 Vbeta primers and 13 Jbeta primers. Here immunoSEQ multiplex PCR was the method, and the copy in TCRdb shows in-frame clones only, minus some. Of around 120,000 clones listed, nearly 65% were seen once; the top ten hold approximately 11%. V shed 0 bases and J shed 2 bases, with 4 bases lying between them. The CDR3 is made up of 14 amino acids. Germline lookup yields CDR1 SSHAT and CDR2 FNYEAQ (reference sequence). A word on this clone: Its cognate antigen is unknown.

The sequence was obtained from a man between 35 and 55 years old in good health and CMV-seropositive. The sequenced material came from PBMCs. The chain is built from TRBV7-7 and TRBJ2-2; D gene unclear. The CDR3 bases are TGTGCCAGCAGCTTAGCGTCTAACACCGGGGAGCTGTTTTTT. Translating gives CASSLASNTGELFF. Supplemented by reference TRBV7-7 and TRBJ2-2, the full variable domain reads GAGVSQSPRYKVTKRGQDVTLRCDPISSHATLYWYQQALGQGPEFLTYFNYEAQPDKSGLPSDRFSAERPEGSISTLTIQRTEQRDSAMYRCASSLASNTGELFFGEGSRLTVL.